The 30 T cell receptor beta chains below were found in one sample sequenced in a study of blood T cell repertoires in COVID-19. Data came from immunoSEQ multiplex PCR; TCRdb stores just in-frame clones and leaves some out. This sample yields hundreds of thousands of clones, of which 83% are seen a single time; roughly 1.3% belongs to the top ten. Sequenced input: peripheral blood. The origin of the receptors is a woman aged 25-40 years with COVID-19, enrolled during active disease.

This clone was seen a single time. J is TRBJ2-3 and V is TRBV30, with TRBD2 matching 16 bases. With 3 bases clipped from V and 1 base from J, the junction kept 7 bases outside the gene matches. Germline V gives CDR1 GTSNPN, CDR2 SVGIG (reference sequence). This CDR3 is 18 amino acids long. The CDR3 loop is CAWSQGTSGRGGTDTQYF. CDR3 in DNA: TGTGCCTGGAGCCAAGGGACTAGCGGGAGGGGGGGCACAGATACGCAGTATTTT.

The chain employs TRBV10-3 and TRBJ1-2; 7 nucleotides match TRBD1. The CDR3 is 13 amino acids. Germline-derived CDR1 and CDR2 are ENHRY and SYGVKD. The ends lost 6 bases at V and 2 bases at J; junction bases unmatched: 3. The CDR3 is CAISLQGNYGYTF. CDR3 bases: TGTGCCATCAGCCTACAGGGGAACTATGGCTACACCTTC.

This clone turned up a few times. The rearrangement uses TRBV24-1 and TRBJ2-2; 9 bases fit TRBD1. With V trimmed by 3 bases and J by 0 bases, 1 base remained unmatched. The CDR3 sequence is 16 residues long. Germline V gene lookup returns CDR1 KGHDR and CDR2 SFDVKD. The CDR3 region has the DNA TGTGCCACCAGTGATGACAGGGGGGCGAACACCGGGGAGCTGTTTTTT. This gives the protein CATSDDRGANTGELFF.

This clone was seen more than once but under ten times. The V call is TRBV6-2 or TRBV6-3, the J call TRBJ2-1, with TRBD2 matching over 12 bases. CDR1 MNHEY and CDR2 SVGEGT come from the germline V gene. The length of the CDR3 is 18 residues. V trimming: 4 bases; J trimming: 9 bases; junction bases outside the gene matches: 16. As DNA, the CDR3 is TGTGCCAGCAGTTTCTCAAAAGCTAGCGGGAGGGCCTCGGGTGAGCAGTTCTTC. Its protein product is CASSFSKASGRASGEQFF.

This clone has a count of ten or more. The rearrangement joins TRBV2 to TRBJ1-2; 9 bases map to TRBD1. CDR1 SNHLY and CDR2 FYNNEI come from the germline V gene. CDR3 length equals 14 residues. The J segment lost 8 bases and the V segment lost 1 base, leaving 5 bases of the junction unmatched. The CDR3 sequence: CASSEDRGRWGYTF. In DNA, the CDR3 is TGTGCCAGCAGTGAAGACAGGGGGCGGTGGGGCTACACCTTC. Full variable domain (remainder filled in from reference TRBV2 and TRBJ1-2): EPEVTQTPSHQVTQMGQEVILRCVPISNHLYFYWYRQILGQKVEFLVSFYNNEISEKSEIFDDQFSVERPDGSNFTLKIRSTKLEDSAMYFCASSEDRGRWGYTFGSGTRLTVV.

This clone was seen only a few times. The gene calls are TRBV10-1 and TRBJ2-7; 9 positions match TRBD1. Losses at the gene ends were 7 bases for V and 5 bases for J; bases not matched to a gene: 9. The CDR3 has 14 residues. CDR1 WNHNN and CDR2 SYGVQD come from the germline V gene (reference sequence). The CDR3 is CASIDRDRVDEQYF. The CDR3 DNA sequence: TGCGCCAGCATAGACCGGGACAGGGTCGACGAGCAGTACTTC.

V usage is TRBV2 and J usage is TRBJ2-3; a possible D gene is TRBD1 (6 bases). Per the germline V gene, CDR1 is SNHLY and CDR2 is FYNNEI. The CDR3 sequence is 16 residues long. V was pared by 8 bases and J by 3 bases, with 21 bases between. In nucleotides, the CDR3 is TGTGCCAGCGTCACCGGGACAACCTCACGAACAGATACGCAGTATTTT. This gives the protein CASVTGTTSRTDTQYF.

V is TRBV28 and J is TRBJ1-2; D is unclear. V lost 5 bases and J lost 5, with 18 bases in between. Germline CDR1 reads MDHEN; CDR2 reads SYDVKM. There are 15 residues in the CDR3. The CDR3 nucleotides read TGTGCCAGCAGTCACTATGTCTCCGTCGGTTATGGCTACACCTTC. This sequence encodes CASSHYVSVGYGYTF.

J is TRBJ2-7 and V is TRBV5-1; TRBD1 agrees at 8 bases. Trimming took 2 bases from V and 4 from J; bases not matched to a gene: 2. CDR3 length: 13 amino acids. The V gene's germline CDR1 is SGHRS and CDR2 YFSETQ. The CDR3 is CASSFDRGYEQYF. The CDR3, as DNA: TGCGCCAGCAGCTTCGACAGGGGTTACGAGCAGTACTTC.

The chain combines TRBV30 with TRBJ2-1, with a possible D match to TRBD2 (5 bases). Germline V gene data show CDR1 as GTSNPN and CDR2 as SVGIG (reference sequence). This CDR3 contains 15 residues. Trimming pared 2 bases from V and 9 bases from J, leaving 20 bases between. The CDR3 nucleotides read TGTGCCTGGAGTTCCCCGACTTCGGGGAGCATTGAGCAGTTCTTC. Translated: CAWSSPTSGSIEQFF.

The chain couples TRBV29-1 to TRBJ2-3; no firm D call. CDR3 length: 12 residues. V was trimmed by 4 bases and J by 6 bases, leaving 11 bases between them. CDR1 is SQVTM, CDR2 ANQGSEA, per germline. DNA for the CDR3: TGCAGCGTTGGACGAGACTGGGATACGCAGTATTTT. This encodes CSVGRDWDTQYF.

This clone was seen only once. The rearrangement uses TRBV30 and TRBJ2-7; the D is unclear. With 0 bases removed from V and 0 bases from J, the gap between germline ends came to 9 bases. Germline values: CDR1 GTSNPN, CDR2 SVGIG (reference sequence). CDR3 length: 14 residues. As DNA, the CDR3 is TGTGCCTGGAGTGTTGGCGGTAGCTCCTACGAGCAGTACTTC. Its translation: CAWSVGGSSYEQYF.

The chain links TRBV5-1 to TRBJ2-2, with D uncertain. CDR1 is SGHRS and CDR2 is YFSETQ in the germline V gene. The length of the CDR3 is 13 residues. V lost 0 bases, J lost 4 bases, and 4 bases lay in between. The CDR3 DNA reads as TGCGCCAGCAGCTTGGTCGGCACCGGGGAGCTGTTTTTT. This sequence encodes CASSLVGTGELFF.

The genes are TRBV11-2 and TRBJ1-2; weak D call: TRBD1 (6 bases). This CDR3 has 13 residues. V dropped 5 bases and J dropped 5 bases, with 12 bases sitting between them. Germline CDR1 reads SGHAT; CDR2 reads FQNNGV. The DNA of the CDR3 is TGTGCCAGCAGCACGAAGGGGGGGTATGGCTACACCTTC. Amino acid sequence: CASSTKGGYGYTF.

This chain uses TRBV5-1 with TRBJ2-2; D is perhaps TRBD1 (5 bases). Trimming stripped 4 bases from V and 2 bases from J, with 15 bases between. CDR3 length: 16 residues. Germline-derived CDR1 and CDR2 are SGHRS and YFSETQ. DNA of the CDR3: TGCGCCAGCAGCCCAGCCCGTGGACAAAACACCGGGGAGCTGTTTTTT. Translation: CASSPARGQNTGELFF.

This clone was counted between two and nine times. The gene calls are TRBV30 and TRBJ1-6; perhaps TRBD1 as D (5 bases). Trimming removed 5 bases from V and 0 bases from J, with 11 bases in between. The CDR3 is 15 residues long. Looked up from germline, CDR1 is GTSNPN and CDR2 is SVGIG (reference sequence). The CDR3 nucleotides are TGTGCCTGGGGACATAAGAGCTCCTATAATTCACCCCTCCACTTT. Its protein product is CAWGHKSSYNSPLHF.

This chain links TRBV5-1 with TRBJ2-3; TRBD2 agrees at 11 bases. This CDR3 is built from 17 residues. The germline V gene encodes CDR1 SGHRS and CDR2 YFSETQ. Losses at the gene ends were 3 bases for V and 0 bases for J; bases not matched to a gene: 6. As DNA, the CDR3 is TGCGCCAGCAGCTGGCCCCTAGCGGGGGGCAGCACAGATACGCAGTATTTT. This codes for CASSWPLAGGSTDTQYF.

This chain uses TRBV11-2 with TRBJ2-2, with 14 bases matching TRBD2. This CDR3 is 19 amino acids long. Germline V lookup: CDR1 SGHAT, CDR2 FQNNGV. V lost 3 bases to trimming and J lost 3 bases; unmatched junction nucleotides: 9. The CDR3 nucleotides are TGTGCCAGCAGCTTCCCGGGACTAGCGGGAGTAAAGCACACCGGGGAGCTGTTTTTT. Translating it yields CASSFPGLAGVKHTGELFF.

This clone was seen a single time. Written as DNA, the CDR3 is TGTGCCAGCAGCTTTTCCAGGGACTATGGCTACACCTTC. As protein: CASSFSRDYGYTF. The rearrangement uses TRBV7-8 and TRBJ1-2, with D perhaps TRBD1 (5 bases). The germline CDR1 and CDR2 sequences are SGHVS and FQNEAQ. This CDR3 is 13 amino acids long. Between the trimmed V and J ends, which lost 3 bases and 3 bases, there was a span of 8 bases.

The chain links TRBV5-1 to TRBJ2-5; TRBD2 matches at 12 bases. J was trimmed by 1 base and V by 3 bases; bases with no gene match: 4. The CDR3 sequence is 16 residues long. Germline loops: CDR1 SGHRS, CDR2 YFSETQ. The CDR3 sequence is CASSSGTSGSQETQYF. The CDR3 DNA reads TGCGCCAGCAGCTCGGGGACTAGCGGGTCCCAAGAGACCCAGTACTTC. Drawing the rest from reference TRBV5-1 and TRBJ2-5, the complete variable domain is KAGVTQTPRYLIKTRGQQVTLSCSPISGHRSVSWYQQTPGQGLQFLFEYFSETQRNKGNFPGRFSGRQFSNSRSEMNVSTLELGDSALYLCASSSGTSGSQETQYFGPGTRLLVL.

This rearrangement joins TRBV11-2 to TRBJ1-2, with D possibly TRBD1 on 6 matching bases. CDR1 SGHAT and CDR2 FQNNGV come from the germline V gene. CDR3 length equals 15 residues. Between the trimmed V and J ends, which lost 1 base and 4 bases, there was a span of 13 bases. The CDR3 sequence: CASSLGSGVSYGYTF. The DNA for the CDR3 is TGTGCCAGCAGCTTAGGATCAGGGGTTAGCTATGGCTACACCTTC.

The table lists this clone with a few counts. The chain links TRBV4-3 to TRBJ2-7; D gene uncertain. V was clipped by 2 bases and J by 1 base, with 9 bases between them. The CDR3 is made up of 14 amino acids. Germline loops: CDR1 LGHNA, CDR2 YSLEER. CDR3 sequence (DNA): TGCGCCAGCAGCCAATCCATCCGGTCCTACGAGCAGTACTTC. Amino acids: CASSQSIRSYEQYF.

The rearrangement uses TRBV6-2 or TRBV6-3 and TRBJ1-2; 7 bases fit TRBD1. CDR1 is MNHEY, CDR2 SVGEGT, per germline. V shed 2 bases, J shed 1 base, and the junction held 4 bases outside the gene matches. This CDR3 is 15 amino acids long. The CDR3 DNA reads TGTGCCAGCAGTTACCAGGGACAGAGTAACTATGGCTACACCTTC. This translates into CASSYQGQSNYGYTF.

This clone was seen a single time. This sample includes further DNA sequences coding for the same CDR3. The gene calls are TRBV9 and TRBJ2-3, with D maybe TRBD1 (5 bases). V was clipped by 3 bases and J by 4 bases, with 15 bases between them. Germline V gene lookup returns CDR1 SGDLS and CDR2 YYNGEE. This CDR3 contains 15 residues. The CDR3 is CASSASGRGADTQYF. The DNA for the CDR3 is TGTGCCAGCAGCGCCTCCGGTAGGGGCGCAGATACGCAGTATTTT.

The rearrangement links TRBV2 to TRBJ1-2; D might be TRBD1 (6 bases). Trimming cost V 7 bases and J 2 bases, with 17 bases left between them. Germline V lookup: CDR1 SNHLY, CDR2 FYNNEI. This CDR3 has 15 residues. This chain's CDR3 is CASTVEGGGNYGYTF. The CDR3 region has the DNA TGTGCCAGCACGGTGGAGGGAGGGGGGAACTATGGCTACACCTTC.

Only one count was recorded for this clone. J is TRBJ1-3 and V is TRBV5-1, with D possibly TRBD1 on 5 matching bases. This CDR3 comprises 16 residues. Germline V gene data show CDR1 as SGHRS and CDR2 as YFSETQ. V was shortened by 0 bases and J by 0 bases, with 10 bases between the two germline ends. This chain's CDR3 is CASSLAGPLSGNTIYF. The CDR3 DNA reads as TGCGCCAGCAGCTTGGCAGGGCCCCTCTCTGGAAACACCATATATTTT.

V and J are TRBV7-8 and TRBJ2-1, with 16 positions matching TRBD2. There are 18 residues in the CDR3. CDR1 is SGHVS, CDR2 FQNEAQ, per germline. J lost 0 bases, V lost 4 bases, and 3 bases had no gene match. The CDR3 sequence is CASSSGLAGGSSYNEQFF. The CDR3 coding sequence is TGTGCCAGCAGCTCGGGACTAGCGGGGGGGAGCTCCTACAATGAGCAGTTCTTC.

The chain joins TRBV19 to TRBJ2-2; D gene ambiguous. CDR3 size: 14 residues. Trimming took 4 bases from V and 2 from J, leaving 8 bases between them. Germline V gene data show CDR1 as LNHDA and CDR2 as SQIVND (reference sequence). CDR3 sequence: CASSSQTNTGELFF. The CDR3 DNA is TGTGCCAGTAGTAGTCAGACTAACACCGGGGAGCTGTTTTTT.

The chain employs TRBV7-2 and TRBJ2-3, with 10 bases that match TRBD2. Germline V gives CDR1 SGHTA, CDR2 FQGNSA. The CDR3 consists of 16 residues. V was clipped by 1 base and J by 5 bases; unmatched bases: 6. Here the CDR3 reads CASSLGLAGAGDTQYF. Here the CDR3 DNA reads TGTGCCAGCAGCTTAGGGCTAGCGGGAGCAGGAGATACGCAGTATTTT.

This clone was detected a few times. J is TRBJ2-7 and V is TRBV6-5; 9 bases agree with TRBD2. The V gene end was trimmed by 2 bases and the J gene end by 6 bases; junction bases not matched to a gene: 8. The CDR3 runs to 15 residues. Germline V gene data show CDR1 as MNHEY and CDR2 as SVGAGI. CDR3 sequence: CASSYEAGGPSEQYF. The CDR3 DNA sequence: TGTGCCAGCAGTTACGAGGCGGGGGGGCCCAGCGAGCAGTACTTC.